This T cell receptor beta chain was captured in a study of blood T cell repertoires in COVID-19. For the study at large: The United States, Italy and Spain provided the acute and convalescent COVID-19 samples.

This clone was seen more than once but under ten times. In the authors' workflow: Estimated nucleated cell counts came from reference gene primer amplification. The table came from immunoSEQ multiplex PCR; TCRdb's copy has only in-frame clones and leaves some out. The V and J calls and clone size come from that table; D and trimming were worked out from the DNA. The repertoire holds 470,000 or so clones, nearly 90% seen once, with roughly 2% in the top ten. Participants were aged about 18 to 90 years, lived in around 22 US areas, and enrolled virtually. The clonotype was recovered from a woman aged 18-29 years with acute COVID-19. What was sequenced was PBMCs or T cells enriched from blood (not recorded which).

CDR3 loop: CASSSGQAPNEKLFF. The CDR3 DNA follows: TGTGCCAGCAGCTCCGGACAGGCACCAAATGAAAAACTGTTTTTT. J is TRBJ1-4 and V is TRBV5-4, with 7 bases lining up with TRBD1. The junction had 7 bases not matched to a gene; V was cut back by 3 bases and J by 5 bases. The CDR3 length is 15 residues. Germline assignment: CDR1 SGHNT and CDR2 YYREEE (reference sequence).